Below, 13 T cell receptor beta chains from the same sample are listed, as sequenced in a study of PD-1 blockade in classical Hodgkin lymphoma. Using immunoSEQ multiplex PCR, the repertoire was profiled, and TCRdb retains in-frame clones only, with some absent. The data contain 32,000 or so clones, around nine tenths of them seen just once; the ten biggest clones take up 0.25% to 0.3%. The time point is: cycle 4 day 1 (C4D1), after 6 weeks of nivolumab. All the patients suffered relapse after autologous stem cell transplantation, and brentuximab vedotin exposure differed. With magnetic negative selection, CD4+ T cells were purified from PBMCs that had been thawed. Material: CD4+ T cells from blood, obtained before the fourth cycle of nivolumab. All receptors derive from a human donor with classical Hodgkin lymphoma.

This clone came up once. This chain's CDR3 is CASALNSQGGGNTIYF. CDR3 bases: TGCGCCAGCGCGTTAAATTCCCAGGGTGGTGGAAACACCATATATTTT. The chain carries TRBV4-1 and TRBJ1-3, with D possibly TRBD1 on 5 matching bases. V lost 8 bases and J 3 bases, leaving 20 bases between the germline ends. CDR3 size: 16 residues. Germline V gives CDR1 MGHRA, CDR2 YSYEKL.

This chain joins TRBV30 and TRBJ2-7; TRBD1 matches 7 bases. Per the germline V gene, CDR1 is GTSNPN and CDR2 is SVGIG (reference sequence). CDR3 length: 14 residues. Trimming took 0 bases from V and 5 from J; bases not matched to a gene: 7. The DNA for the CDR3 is TGTGCCTGGAGTGTCACAGGGGTTATGAACGAGCAGTACTTC. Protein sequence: CAWSVTGVMNEQYF.

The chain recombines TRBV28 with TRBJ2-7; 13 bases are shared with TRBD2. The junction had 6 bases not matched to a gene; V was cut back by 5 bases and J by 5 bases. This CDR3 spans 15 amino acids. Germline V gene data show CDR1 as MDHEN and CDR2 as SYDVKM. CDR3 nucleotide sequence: TGTGCCAGCAGTGGACCGGGACTAGCGGGACACGAGCAGTACTTC. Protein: CASSGPGLAGHEQYF.

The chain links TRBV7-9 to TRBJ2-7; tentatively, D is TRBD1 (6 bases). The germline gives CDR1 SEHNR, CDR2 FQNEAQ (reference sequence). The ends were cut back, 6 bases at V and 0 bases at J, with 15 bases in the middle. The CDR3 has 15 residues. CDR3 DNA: TGTGCCAGCAGGATCAGGGGCGGAAGCTCCTACGAGCAGTACTTC. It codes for CASRIRGGSSYEQYF.

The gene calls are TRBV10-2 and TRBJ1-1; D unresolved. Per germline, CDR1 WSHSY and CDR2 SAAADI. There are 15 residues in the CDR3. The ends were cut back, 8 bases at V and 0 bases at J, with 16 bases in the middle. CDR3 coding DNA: TGCGCCAGCCGATCGACGAGCAACATGAACACTGAAGCTTTCTTT. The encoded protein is CASRSTSNMNTEAFF.

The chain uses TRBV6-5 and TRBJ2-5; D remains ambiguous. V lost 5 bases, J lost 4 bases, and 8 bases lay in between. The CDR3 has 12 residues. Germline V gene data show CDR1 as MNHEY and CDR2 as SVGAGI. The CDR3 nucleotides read TGTGCCAGCAGTAGGAATTCAGAGACCCAGTACTTC. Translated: CASSRNSETQYF.

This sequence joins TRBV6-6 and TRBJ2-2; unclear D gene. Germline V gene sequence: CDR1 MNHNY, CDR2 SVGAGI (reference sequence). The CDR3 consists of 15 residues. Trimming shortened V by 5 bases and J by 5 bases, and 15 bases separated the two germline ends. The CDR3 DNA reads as TGTGCCAGCAGTATAGGGTCACGGCAAACCGGGGAGCTGTTTTTT. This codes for CASSIGSRQTGELFF.

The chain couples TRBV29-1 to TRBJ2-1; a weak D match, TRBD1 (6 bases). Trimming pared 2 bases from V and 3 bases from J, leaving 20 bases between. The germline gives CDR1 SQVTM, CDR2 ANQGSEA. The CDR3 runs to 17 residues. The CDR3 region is CSVEPEYGNRVYNEQFF. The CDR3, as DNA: TGCAGCGTTGAACCTGAATACGGAAACAGGGTCTACAATGAGCAGTTCTTC.

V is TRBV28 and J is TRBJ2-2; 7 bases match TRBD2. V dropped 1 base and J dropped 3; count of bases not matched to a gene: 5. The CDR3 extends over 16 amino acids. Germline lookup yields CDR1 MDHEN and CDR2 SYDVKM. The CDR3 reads CASSLYGLGYTGELFF. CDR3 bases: TGTGCCAGCAGTTTATATGGACTAGGTTACACCGGGGAGCTGTTTTTT.

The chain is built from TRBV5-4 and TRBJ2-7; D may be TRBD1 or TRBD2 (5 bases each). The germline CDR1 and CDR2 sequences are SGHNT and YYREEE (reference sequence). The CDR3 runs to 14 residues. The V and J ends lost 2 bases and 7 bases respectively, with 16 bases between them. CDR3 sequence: CASSFVGDIREQYF. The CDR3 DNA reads TGTGCCAGCAGCTTCGTGGGGGATATACGGGAGCAGTACTTC.

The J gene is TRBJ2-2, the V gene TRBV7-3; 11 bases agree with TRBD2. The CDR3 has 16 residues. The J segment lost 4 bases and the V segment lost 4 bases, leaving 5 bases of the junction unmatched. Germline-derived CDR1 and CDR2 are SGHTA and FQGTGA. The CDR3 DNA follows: TGTGCCAGCAGCTCCACTAGCGGGAGTACCACCGGGGAGCTGTTTTTT. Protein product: CASSSTSGSTTGELFF.

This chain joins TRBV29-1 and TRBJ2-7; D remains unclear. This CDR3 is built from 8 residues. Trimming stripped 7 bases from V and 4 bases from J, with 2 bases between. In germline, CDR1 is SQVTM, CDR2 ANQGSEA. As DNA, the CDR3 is TGCAGCGCTTACGAGCAGTACTTC. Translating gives CSAYEQYF.

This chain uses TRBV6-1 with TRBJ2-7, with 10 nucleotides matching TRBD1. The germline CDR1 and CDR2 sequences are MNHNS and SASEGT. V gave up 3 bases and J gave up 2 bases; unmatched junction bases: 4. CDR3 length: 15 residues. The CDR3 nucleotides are TGTGCCAGCAGTGATGGTGGGACAGGGGCCTACGAGCAGTACTTC. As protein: CASSDGGTGAYEQYF.